These 8 T cell receptor beta chains originate from one sample sequenced in a study of T cells after yellow fever vaccination. Each CDR3 protein gets one entry after TCRdb re-called the 5' RACE reads with MiXCR. The data hold about 50,000 distinct CDR3 sequences, with 7.1% observed a single time. The source material was CD8+ T cells sorted from PBMCs, sampled on the day of the first yellow fever vaccination. The source is a man aged 18-30 years who received the YFV17D yellow fever vaccine.

This clonotype was detected many times. J is TRBJ2-1 and V is TRBV4-2; D is ambiguous. V was pared by 3 bases and J by 6 bases, with 6 bases between. The CDR3 is 12 amino acids. Germline V lookup: CDR1 LGHNA, CDR2 YNFKEQ. CDR3 sequence (DNA): TGTGCCAGCAGCCACGAGAGCAATGAGCAGTTCTTC. This sequence encodes CASSHESNEQFF.

This clonotype was recorded at least ten times. This chain joins TRBV7-8 and TRBJ2-3, with 8 bases that match TRBD1. The germline gives CDR1 SGHVS, CDR2 FQNEAQ. After removal of 5 bases from V and 8 bases from J, the junction contained 18 bases not matched to a gene. The CDR3 is 17 amino acids. DNA for the CDR3: TGTGCCAGCAGCCCATCGACAGGGGTCTTTTTGGCGGGTACGCAGTATTTT. Translated: CASSPSTGVFLAGTQYF. The full variable domain, completed using reference TRBV7-8 and TRBJ2-3, is GAGVSQSPRYKVAKRGQDVALRCDPISGHVSLFWYQQALGQGPEFLTYFQNEAQLDKSGLPSDRFFAERPEGSVSTLKIQRTQQEDSAVYLCASSPSTGVFLAGTQYFGPGTRLTVL.

Concerning this clonotype itself: A read error may explain this, as a much larger clone is one base away. The chain recombines TRBV12-3 or TRBV12-4 with TRBJ2-7, with D tentatively TRBD1 (6 bases). The CDR3 loop spans 14 amino acids. Trimming shortened V by 6 bases and J by 5 bases, and 17 bases separated the two germline ends. Here the CDR3 DNA reads TGTGCCAGCAGCCCGGGACACGGGGTAGACGAGCAGTACTTC. Translating gives CASSPGHGVDEQYF.

This clonotype was detected many times. This sequence joins TRBV6-6 and TRBJ2-7; D is perhaps TRBD1 (5 bases). Looked up from germline, CDR1 is MNHNY and CDR2 is SVGAGI (reference sequence). V dropped 8 bases and J dropped 7 bases, with 6 bases sitting between them. The CDR3 runs 9 residues. The CDR3 here is CASGAEQYF. The CDR3, as DNA: TGTGCCAGCGGGGCTGAGCAGTACTTC.

This rearrangement joins TRBV5-6 to TRBJ2-1; 9 positions match TRBD2. In germline, CDR1 is SGHDT, CDR2 YYEEEE. The ends lost 4 bases at V and 4 bases at J; junction bases unmatched: 6. The CDR3 consists of 15 residues. The CDR3 sequence: CASSLTSGLYNEQFF. As DNA, the CDR3 is TGTGCCAGCAGCCTGACTAGCGGCCTATACAATGAGCAGTTCTTC.

Many counts were recorded for this clonotype. V is TRBV12-5 and J is TRBJ1-1, with a tentative D call TRBD1 (6 bases). CDR3 length equals 15 residues. The V and J ends lost 5 bases and 2 bases respectively, with 15 bases between them. In germline, CDR1 is LGHNT, CDR2 FRNRAP. CDR3 region: CASGLHRDLNTEAFF. The CDR3 region has the DNA TGTGCTAGTGGTCTCCACAGGGATCTAAACACTGAAGCTTTCTTT. Full variable domain (rest looked up from reference TRBV12-5 and TRBJ1-1): DARVTQTPRHKVTEMGQEVTMRCQPILGHNTVFWYRQTMMQGLELLAYFRNRAPLDDSGMPKDRFSAEMPDATLATLKIQPSEPRDSAVYFCASGLHRDLNTEAFFGQGTRLTVV.

This clonotype occurred many times. The rearrangement joins TRBV6-1 to TRBJ2-3; TRBD2 matches at 8 bases. The CDR3 totals 15 residues. Per the germline V gene, CDR1 is MNHNS and CDR2 is SASEGT. The J segment lost 2 bases and the V segment lost 1 base, leaving 2 bases of the junction unmatched. DNA for the CDR3: TGTGCCAGCAGTGAAGGGACTAGCCACACAGATACGCAGTATTTT. Translated, it gives CASSEGTSHTDTQYF.

This chain uses TRBV4-3 with TRBJ2-3; 9 bases match TRBD2. The J segment lost 3 bases and the V segment lost 4 bases, leaving 5 bases of the junction unmatched. This CDR3 is 15 amino acids long. The germline V gene encodes CDR1 LGHNA and CDR2 YSLEER. CDR3 sequence reads: CASSPGTSGTDTQYF. The DNA of the CDR3 is TGCGCCAGCAGCCCGGGTACTAGCGGGACAGATACGCAGTATTTT.